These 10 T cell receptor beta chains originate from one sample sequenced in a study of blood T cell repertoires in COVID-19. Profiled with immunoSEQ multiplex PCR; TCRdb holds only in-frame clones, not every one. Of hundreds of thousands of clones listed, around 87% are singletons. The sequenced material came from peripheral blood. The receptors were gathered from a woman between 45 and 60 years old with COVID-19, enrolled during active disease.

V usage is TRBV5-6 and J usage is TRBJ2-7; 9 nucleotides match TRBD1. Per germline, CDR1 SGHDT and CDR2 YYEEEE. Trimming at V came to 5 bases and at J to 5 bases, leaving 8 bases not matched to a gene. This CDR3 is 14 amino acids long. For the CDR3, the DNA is TGTGCCAGCAGGTTAACCGGGACAGGGAACGAGCAGTACTTC. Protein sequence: CASRLTGTGNEQYF.

CDR3 amino acids: CASSLPRTGSYEQYF. CDR3 DNA sequence: TGTGCCAGCAGCCTCCCTAGGACAGGCTCCTACGAGCAGTACTTC. V gene TRBV7-2 combines with J gene TRBJ2-7, with TRBD1 matching 7 bases. Germline-derived CDR1 and CDR2 are SGHTA and FQGNSA. Trimming removed 5 bases from V and 0 bases from J; junction bases left unmatched: 7. This CDR3 has 15 residues.

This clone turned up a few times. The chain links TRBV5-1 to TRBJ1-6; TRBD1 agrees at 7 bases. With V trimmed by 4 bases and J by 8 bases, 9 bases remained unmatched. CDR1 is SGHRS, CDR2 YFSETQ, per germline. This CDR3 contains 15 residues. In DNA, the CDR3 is TGCGCCAGCAGCCCAAACCGGGACAGATATTCACCCCTCCACTTT. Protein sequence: CASSPNRDRYSPLHF.

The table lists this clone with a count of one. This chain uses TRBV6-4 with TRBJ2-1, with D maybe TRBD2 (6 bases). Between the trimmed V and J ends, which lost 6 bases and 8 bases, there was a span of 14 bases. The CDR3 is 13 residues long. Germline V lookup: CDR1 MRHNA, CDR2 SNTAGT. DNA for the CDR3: TGTGCCAGCAGCAGAGGGGCTAGCGATGAGCAGTTCTTC. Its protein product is CASSRGASDEQFF.

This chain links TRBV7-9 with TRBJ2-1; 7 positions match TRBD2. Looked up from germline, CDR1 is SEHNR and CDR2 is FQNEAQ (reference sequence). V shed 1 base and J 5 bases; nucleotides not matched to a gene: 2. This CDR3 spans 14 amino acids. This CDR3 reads CASSLGGGNNEQFF. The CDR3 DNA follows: TGTGCCAGCAGCTTAGGGGGAGGGAACAATGAGCAGTTCTTC.

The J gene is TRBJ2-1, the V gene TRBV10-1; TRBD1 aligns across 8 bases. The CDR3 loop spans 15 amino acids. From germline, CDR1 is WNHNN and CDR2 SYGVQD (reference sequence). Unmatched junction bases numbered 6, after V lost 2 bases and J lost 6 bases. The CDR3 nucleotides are TGCGCCAGCAGTGAGGGACAGGGCCCTCGCAATGAGCAGTTCTTC. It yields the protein CASSEGQGPRNEQFF.

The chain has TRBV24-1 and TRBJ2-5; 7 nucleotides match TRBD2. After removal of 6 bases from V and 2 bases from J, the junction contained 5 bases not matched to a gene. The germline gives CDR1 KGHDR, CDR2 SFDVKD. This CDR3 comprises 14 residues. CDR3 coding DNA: TGTGCCACCAGTCGTAGCGGGTCGCAAGAGACCCAGTACTTC. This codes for CATSRSGSQETQYF.

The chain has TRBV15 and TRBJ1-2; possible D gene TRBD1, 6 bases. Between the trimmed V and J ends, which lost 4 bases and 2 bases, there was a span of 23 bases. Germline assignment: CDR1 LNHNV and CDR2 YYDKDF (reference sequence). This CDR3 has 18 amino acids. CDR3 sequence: CATSTRRGTLSGNYGYTF. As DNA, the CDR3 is TGTGCCACCAGCACGCGGCGGGGGACACTCTCTGGAAACTATGGCTACACCTTC. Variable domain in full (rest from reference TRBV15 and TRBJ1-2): DAMVIQNPRYQVTQFGKPVTLSCSQTLNHNVMYWYQQKSSQAPKLLFHYYDKDFNNEADTPDNFQSRRPNTSFCFLDIRSPGLGDTAMYLCATSTRRGTLSGNYGYTFGSGTRLTVV.

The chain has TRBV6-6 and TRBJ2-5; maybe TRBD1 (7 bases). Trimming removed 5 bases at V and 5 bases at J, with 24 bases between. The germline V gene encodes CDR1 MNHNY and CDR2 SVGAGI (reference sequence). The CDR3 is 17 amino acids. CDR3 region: CASSLRGASRPGETQYF. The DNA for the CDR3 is TGTGCCAGCAGTCTCAGGGGGGCTAGCCGCCCCGGGGAGACCCAGTACTTC.

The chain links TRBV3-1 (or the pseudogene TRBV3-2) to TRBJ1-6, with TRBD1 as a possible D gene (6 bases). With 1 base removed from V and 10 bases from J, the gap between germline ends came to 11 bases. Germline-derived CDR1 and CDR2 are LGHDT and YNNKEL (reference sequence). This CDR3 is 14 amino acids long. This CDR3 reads CASSQVQGGSPLHF. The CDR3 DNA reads TGTGCCAGCAGCCAAGTACAGGGTGGATCACCCCTCCACTTT.